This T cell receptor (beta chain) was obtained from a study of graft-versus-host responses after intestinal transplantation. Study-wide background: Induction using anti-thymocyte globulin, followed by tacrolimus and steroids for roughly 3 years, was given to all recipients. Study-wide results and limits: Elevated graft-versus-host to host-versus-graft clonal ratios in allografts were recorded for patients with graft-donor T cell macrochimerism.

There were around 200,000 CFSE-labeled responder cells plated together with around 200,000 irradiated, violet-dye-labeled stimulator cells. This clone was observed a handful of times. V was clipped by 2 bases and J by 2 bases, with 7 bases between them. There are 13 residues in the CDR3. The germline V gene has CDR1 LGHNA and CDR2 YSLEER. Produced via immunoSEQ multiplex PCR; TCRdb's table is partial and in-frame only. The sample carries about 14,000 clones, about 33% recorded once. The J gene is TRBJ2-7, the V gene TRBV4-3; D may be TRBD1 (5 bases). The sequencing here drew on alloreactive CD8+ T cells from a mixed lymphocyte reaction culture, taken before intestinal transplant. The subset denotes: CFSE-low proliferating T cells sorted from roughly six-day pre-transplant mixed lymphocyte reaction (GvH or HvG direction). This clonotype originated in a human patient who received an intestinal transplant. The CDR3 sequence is CASSQWTTYEQYF. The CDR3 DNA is TGCGCCAGCAGCCAATGGACAACCTACGAGCAGTACTTC.